The entry that follows covers one T cell receptor beta chain sequence. What it binds is not known. These data belong to a study of OX40 agonist ivuxolimab in advanced cancers. In the study overall: Patients undergoing dose escalation presented with hepatocellular carcinoma, melanoma, renal cell or head and neck cancer. Of the participants, approximately 40% had some prior anti-PD-1, anti-PD-L1 or anti-CTLA-4 therapy, which was allowed.

Study results and limitations: More expanded clones were seen, on average, in CD8+ T cells than in CD4+.

Assay: immunoSEQ multiplex PCR; the TCRdb copy retains only in-frame clones and omits some. There are approximately 74,000 clones in the sample; more than 70% occur only once, and 0.25% to 0.3% lies in the top ten. V lost 4 bases and J lost 4; bases outside the gene matches: 2. This CDR3 is built from 14 residues. Germline loops: CDR1 SGHRS, CDR2 YFSETQ. Sequencing used CD4+ or CD8+ T cells sorted from blood, obtained in a trial of the OX40 agonist ivuxolimab. The chain combines TRBV5-1 with TRBJ1-4; 9 nucleotides align to TRBD1. The sequence derives from an adult with an advanced solid tumor such as melanoma, head and neck, liver or kidney cancer. CDR3 sequence (DNA): TGCGCCAGCAGCCAGGGACAGGGTAATGAAAAACTGTTTTTT. Its translation: CASSQGQGNEKLFF.